One and the same sample provided the 5 T cell receptor beta chains below, sequenced in a study of shared clonotypes between healthy human individuals. TCRdb keeps only in-frame clones here, not all; method: immunoSEQ multiplex PCR. The data show about 490,000 clones, with 65% to 85% seen just once and about an eighth held by the top ten. The sample comprised PBMCs. The receptors come from a woman aged 40 to 50 in good health. Some clones in this sample may be carry-over from other donors' samples.

V gene TRBV7-8 combines with J gene TRBJ2-7; 8 bases map to TRBD2. The CDR3 consists of 13 residues. Germline V lookup: CDR1 SGHVS, CDR2 FQNEAQ. CDR3 in amino acids: CASGGDSAYEQYF. CDR3 nucleotides: TGTGCTTCCGGGGGGGACTCGGCCTACGAGCAGTACTTC.

This clone has a handful of counts. At one end, the junction sequence differs from germline, possibly due to a read error. The CDR3 sequence: CASRNPGASLHF. The CDR3 bases are TGCGCCAGCCGAAACCCCGGGGCTAGTTTACACTTC. This chain uses TRBV4-3 with TRBJ2-4; D tentatively fits TRBD1 or TRBD2 (5 bases each). Germline V gives CDR1 LGHNA, CDR2 YSLEER. This CDR3 region has 12 residues.

In its sample, this clone was seen a few times. The gene calls are TRBV6-5 and TRBJ1-1, with D perhaps matching TRBD1 (6 bases). This CDR3 region has 15 residues. Germline V gene data show CDR1 as MNHEY and CDR2 as SVGAGI. Trimming removed 7 bases from V and 1 base from J, with 16 bases in between. The CDR3 DNA reads TGTGCCAGCACCCCTAGGGGGTACGGGAACACTGAAGCTTTCTTT. Translating gives CASTPRGYGNTEAFF.

The chain couples TRBV11-2 to TRBJ2-5; tentatively, D is TRBD1 (6 bases). Trimming stripped 2 bases from V and 4 bases from J, with 14 bases between. Per the germline V gene, CDR1 is SGHAT and CDR2 is FQNNGV. The CDR3 is made up of 15 amino acids. This chain's CDR3 is CASSLILTGSETQYF. The CDR3 nucleotides are TGTGCCAGCAGCTTAATTTTAACAGGGTCAGAGACCCAGTACTTC. The full variable domain, completed using reference TRBV11-2 and TRBJ2-5, is EAGVAQSPRYKIIEKRQSVAFWCNPISGHATLYWYQQILGQGPKLLIQFQNNGVVDDSQLPKDRFSAERLKGVDSTLKIQPAKLEDSAVYLCASSLILTGSETQYFGPGTRLLVL.

This clone was seen only a few times. The chain uses TRBV11-2 and TRBJ1-1; D perhaps matches TRBD1 (6 bases). Trimming shortened V by 3 bases and J by 4 bases, and 9 bases separated the two germline ends. The CDR3 consists of 13 residues. Looked up from germline, CDR1 is SGHAT and CDR2 is FQNNGV. In DNA form, the CDR3 reads TGTGCCAGCAGCTTCTACAGGGCCACTGAAGCTTTCTTT. Translation gives CASSFYRATEAFF.